A single sample is the source of the 22 T cell receptor beta chains below, sequenced in a study of regulatory T cells in long-lasting Graves disease (dated by TCRdb to the early 2020s). The library was obtained by multiplex PCR. Sequencing was performed on an Illumina HiSeq 4000. TCR beta libraries were built with iRepertoire HTBI primers and Arm-PCR amplification of CDR3 regions. The raw public data were reprocessed by TCRdb itself: fastp quality trimming at Q25, MiXCR clonotype calling, in-frame beta chains only. Merged by CDR3 protein, the rows form single entries marked with the most common genes and DNA. Counted in this sample were under 400,000 distinct CDR3 sequences; roughly 17% of them appeared once. 25% to 30% of the sample is held by the ten biggest clonotypes. What this sample's time point label stands for: newly diagnosed GD, antithyroid drugs for less than 3 months. For both TCR sequencing and RNA sequencing, RNA was extracted from PBMCs using TRIzol.

This same sample was also part of a study on T cells in Graves' hyperthyroidism and ophthalmopathy.

The source material was peripheral blood mononuclear cells (PBMCs), sampled at new diagnosis, from a patient treated with antithyroid drugs. The receptors derive from a man aged 40-50 years with Graves disease. Donor details come from another sample of the same person, matched by shared clones.

The chain is built from TRBV19 and TRBJ1-4, with 7 bases aligning to TRBD1. With 6 bases clipped from V and 1 base from J, the junction kept 2 bases outside the gene matches. The CDR3 is made up of 14 amino acids. CDR1 and CDR2 (germline): LNHDA, SQIVND (reference sequence). The CDR3 is CASSRDRTNEKLFF. The CDR3 DNA reads TGTGCCAGTAGCCGGGACAGAACTAATGAAAAACTGTTTTTT.

This clonotype has only a few counts. This chain connects TRBV5-1 to TRBJ2-1; no reliable D call. The better agreement between TRBJ2-5 and the DNA end casts doubt on the J call. This CDR3 has 14 amino acids. Germline CDR1 reads SGHRS; CDR2 reads YFSETQ. The DNA for the CDR3 is TGCGCCAGCAGCTTGGCCGCCTTCCAAGAGACCCAGTACTTC. Protein: CASSLAAFQETQYF.

Worth noting for this clonotype: Sequence at one end of the junction differs from germline and may be a read error. The chain joins TRBV2 to TRBJ2-3, with unresolved D. CDR1 and CDR2 from the germline V gene are SNHLY and FYNNEI. This CDR3 region has 13 residues. CDR3 nucleotides: TGTGTCAGCACCCCGGGCGACCAGGATACGCAGTATTTT. Its protein is CVSTPGDQDTQYF. The complete variable domain, with remaining parts taken from reference TRBV2 and TRBJ2-3, reads EPEVTQTPSHQVTQMGQEVILRCVPISNHLYFYWYRQILGQKVEFLVSFYNNEISEKSEIFDDQFSVERPDGSNFTLKIRSTKLEDSAMYFCVSTPGDQDTQYFGPGTRLTVL.

The table lists this clonotype with many counts. The rearrangement links TRBV11-3 to TRBJ2-2, with D perhaps matching TRBD1 (7 bases). Germline V CDR1 and CDR2: SGHNT, YENEEA. Trimming stripped 5 bases from V and 3 bases from J, with 13 bases between. This CDR3 spans 15 amino acids. For the CDR3, the DNA is TGTGCCAGCAGCCGAGGCAGGGGGGACACCGGGGAGCTGTTTTTT. Amino acid sequence: CASSRGRGDTGELFF.

This clonotype appeared many times. The gene calls are TRBV28 and TRBJ1-5; D is possibly TRBD1 (6 bases). V was shortened by 7 bases and J by 4 bases, with 17 bases between the two germline ends. Germline V gene sequence: CDR1 MDHEN, CDR2 SYDVKM. The CDR3 covers 15 residues. CDR3 residues: CASTWGPLGNQPQHF. CDR3 coding DNA: TGTGCCAGCACCTGGGGGCCCCTGGGGAATCAGCCCCAGCATTTT.

This clonotype was detected ten times or more. The chain couples TRBV5-5 to TRBJ1-2, with D hard to call. V lost 2 bases and J lost 4, with 12 bases in between. CDR1 and CDR2 (germline): SGHKS, YYEKEE (reference sequence). The CDR3 covers 14 residues. The CDR3 is CASSLSPQSYGYTF. The CDR3 DNA is TGTGCCAGCAGCTTATCGCCGCAGAGCTATGGCTACACCTTC.

This clonotype was seen repeatedly, ten times or more. This chain links TRBV4-3 with TRBJ2-7, with 8 bases fitting TRBD1. Germline V lookup: CDR1 LGHNA, CDR2 YSLEER. The V gene end was trimmed by 0 bases and the J gene end by 0 bases; junction bases not matched to a gene: 4. This CDR3 contains 16 residues. The CDR3 DNA reads TGCGCCAGCAGCCAAGATAGGACAGGGAGCTCCTACGAGCAGTACTTC. Protein sequence: CASSQDRTGSSYEQYF.

In its sample, this clonotype was seen many times. V gene TRBV13 combines with J gene TRBJ2-7, with D possibly matching TRBD2 (5 bases). In germline, CDR1 is PRHDT, CDR2 FYEKMQ (reference sequence). Trimming removed 8 bases from V and 2 bases from J, with 13 bases in between. The CDR3 contains 13 residues. CDR3 sequence: CASALAGPYEQYF. CDR3 nucleotide sequence: TGTGCCAGCGCCCTGGCGGGCCCCTACGAGCAGTACTTC.

This clonotype appeared a few times. CDR3 sequence reads: CASSSLDRRNTGELFF. CDR3 nucleotide sequence: TGTGCCAGCAGCTCATTGGACAGAAGGAACACCGGGGAGCTGTTTTTT. The chain recombines TRBV7-3 with TRBJ2-2, with a weak D call TRBD1 (6 bases). The CDR3 is 16 residues long. CDR1 and CDR2 from the germline V gene are SGHTA and FQGTGA. V dropped 4 bases and J dropped 1 base, with 13 bases sitting between them.

This clonotype was seen ten or more times. The chain couples TRBV28 to TRBJ1-6, with D possibly being TRBD1 (5 bases). The V and J ends lost 3 bases and 10 bases respectively, with 13 bases between them. Germline V gene data show CDR1 as MDHEN and CDR2 as SYDVKM. CDR3 length equals 14 residues. The CDR3: CASSLGGEGSPLHF. The CDR3, as DNA: TGTGCCAGCAGTTTGGGGGGGGAAGGATCACCCCTCCACTTT.

The chain uses TRBV28 and TRBJ1-5; D call uncertain. Looked up from germline, CDR1 is MDHEN and CDR2 is SYDVKM. The CDR3 runs 15 residues. V lost 6 bases to trimming and J lost 3 bases, with 15 bases between them. This CDR3 is CASSVFGTINQPQHF. The CDR3 nucleotides read TGTGCCAGCAGCGTATTCGGAACTATCAATCAGCCCCAGCATTTT.

The chain is built from TRBV6-5 and TRBJ2-4, with TRBD2 matching 8 bases. The CDR3 is 17 residues long. Germline V gene lookup returns CDR1 MNHEY and CDR2 SVGAGI. The V gene end was trimmed by 0 bases and the J gene end by 1 base; junction bases not matched to a gene: 5. The CDR3: CASSYSRTSRAKNIQYF. The CDR3 nucleotides read TGTGCCAGCAGTTACTCTAGGACTAGCAGGGCCAAAAACATTCAGTACTTC.

The chain has TRBV6-1 and TRBJ1-5, with D tentatively TRBD1 (6 bases). V dropped 7 bases and J dropped 6 bases, with 16 bases sitting between them. CDR3 length: 14 amino acids. CDR1 is MNHNS, CDR2 SASEGT, per germline. The CDR3 nucleotides read TGTGCCAGCAAACCGGGGGGCGCTGGTCAGCCCCAGCATTTT. Translating gives CASKPGGAGQPQHF.

The chain couples TRBV20-1 to TRBJ1-5; 7 bases map to TRBD1. J lost 2 bases, V lost 4 bases, and 5 bases had no gene match. The germline CDR1 and CDR2 sequences are DFQATT and SNEGSKA (reference sequence). The CDR3 runs to 14 residues. The DNA for the CDR3 is TGCAGTGCTATCGACAGGGTACGCAATCAGCCCCAGCATTTT. Its translation: CSAIDRVRNQPQHF.

V and J are TRBV20-1 and TRBJ1-2; D perhaps matches TRBD1 (5 bases). The CDR3 has 13 residues. Looked up from germline, CDR1 is DFQATT and CDR2 is SNEGSKA (reference sequence). Trimming removed 4 bases from V and 0 bases from J, with 9 bases in between. The CDR3 DNA sequence: TGCAGTGCTACCGAGACAGCTAACTATGGCTACACCTTC. Residues: CSATETANYGYTF.

V usage is TRBV18 and J usage is TRBJ2-7; TRBD1 might be the D (5 bases). CDR1 and CDR2 (germline): KGHSH, LQKENI. Trimming removed 1 base from V and 4 bases from J, with 17 bases in between. The CDR3 runs to 16 residues. The CDR3 DNA reads as TGTGCCAGCTCACCACGAGGCAGGGCCTCTTCTTACGAGCAGTACTTC. This gives the protein CASSPRGRASSYEQYF.

Note on this clonotype: With a far larger clone one base away, a read error is the likely cause. The J gene is TRBJ2-7, the V gene TRBV2; D uncertain. TRBJ2-1 matches the DNA end more closely, so the J call is doubtful. The CDR3 is made up of 11 amino acids. The germline V gene encodes CDR1 SNHLY and CDR2 FYNNEI. DNA for the CDR3: TGTGCCAGCCACAGCCACAATGAGCAGTTCTTC. Protein product: CASHSHNEQFF.

This clonotype was seen ten or more times. The rearrangement uses TRBV5-1 and TRBJ2-5; the D is unclear. The CDR3 sequence is 13 residues long. V gave up 3 bases and J gave up 2 bases, with 8 bases separating them. Looked up from germline, CDR1 is SGHRS and CDR2 is YFSETQ. In nucleotides, the CDR3 is TGCGCCAGCAGCTCAGTTTTACAAGAGACCCAGTACTTC. Translated, it gives CASSSVLQETQYF. Looking up the rest from reference TRBV5-1 and TRBJ2-5 gives the full variable domain: KAGVTQTPRYLIKTRGQQVTLSCSPISGHRSVSWYQQTPGQGLQFLFEYFSETQRNKGNFPGRFSGRQFSNSRSEMNVSTLELGDSALYLCASSSVLQETQYFGPGTRLLVL.

In its sample, this clonotype was seen many times. The gene calls are TRBV5-1 and TRBJ2-5; D possibly corresponds to TRBD1 (6 bases). Trimming removed 0 bases at V and 3 bases at J, with 12 bases between. Germline CDR1 SGHRS, CDR2 YFSETQ. The CDR3 length is 15 residues. The CDR3 region has the DNA TGCGCCAGCAGCTTGGGGACAGACATCAAAGAGACCCAGTACTTC. Translation: CASSLGTDIKETQYF.

This clonotype has a count of ten or more. V is TRBV5-1 and J is TRBJ2-7, with D uncertain. Germline-derived CDR1 and CDR2 are SGHRS and YFSETQ. The CDR3 is 16 amino acids. Trimming pared 0 bases from V and 0 bases from J, leaving 13 bases between. The CDR3 bases are TGCGCCAGCAGCTTGGAGCTGGGCAGGCCCTCCTACGAGCAGTACTTC. The encoded protein is CASSLELGRPSYEQYF.

This clonotype was observed many times. This chain uses TRBV18 with TRBJ2-4, with 9 bases aligning to TRBD1. Germline lookup yields CDR1 KGHSH and CDR2 LQKENI. Trimming removed 8 bases from V and 1 base from J; junction bases left unmatched: 6. This CDR3 is built from 15 residues. The CDR3 DNA reads TGTGCCAGCGCAACAGGGGGCGCCGCCAAAAACATTCAGTACTTC. It encodes CASATGGAAKNIQYF.

The V call is TRBV5-4, the J call TRBJ2-6; D unresolved. Trimming removed 2 bases at V and 0 bases at J, with 9 bases between. Germline CDR1 reads SGHNT; CDR2 reads YYREEE (reference sequence). The CDR3 length is 16 residues. CDR3 region: CASSFYASSGANVLTF. In DNA form, the CDR3 reads TGTGCCAGCAGCTTTTACGCCAGCTCTGGGGCCAACGTCCTGACTTTC.